The 12 T cell receptor beta chains presented below share a single source sample, sequenced in a study of Ad26.COV2.S vaccination and SARS-CoV-2 variants. TCRdb's copy holds only in-frame clones and misses some; the assay was immunoSEQ multiplex PCR. Seen here are about 350,000 clones, roughly nine tenths observed once, and the top ten hold around 6.4%. The treatment is: around 19 received Ad26.COV2.S at low or high dose, single or two shots; roughly 5 received placebo; per-sample allocation not given. Specimens were obtained on day 63 following the first vaccine or placebo injection. The input for sequencing was peripheral blood, taken in a trial of Ad26.COV2.S vaccine versus placebo. Receptors originate from a person between 18 and 65 years old who received the Ad26.COV2.S COVID-19 vaccine or a placebo.

This chain links TRBV9 with TRBJ2-7; TRBD1 is a possible D gene (6 bases). In germline, CDR1 is SGDLS, CDR2 YYNGEE. This CDR3 comprises 16 residues. V lost 0 bases and J 1 base, leaving 14 bases between the germline ends. As DNA, the CDR3 is TGTGCCAGCAGCGTAGGGTTAACAGGGTTTTCCTACGAGCAGTACTTC. Residues: CASSVGLTGFSYEQYF.

The chain employs TRBV2 and TRBJ2-7; D tentatively reads TRBD1 or TRBD2 (5 bases each). Germline CDR1 and CDR2: SNHLY and FYNNEI. V dropped 8 bases and J dropped 7 bases, with 12 bases sitting between them. The CDR3 totals 11 residues. CDR3 nucleotides: TGTGCCAGCGGGGCGTGGGGGGAGCAGTACTTC. It encodes CASGAWGEQYF.

This clone has only one observation. The genes are TRBV5-1 and TRBJ1-2; the D is unclear. The CDR3 spans 13 residues. The V end was cut by 0 bases, the J end by 3 bases, with 6 bases between. The germline gives CDR1 SGHRS, CDR2 YFSETQ. In nucleotides, the CDR3 is TGCGCCAGCAGCTTGGAGGGTGACTATGGCTACACCTTC. Its translation is CASSLEGDYGYTF.

The chain joins TRBV28 to TRBJ2-5, with 9 bases fitting TRBD1. V trimming: 5 bases; J trimming: 5 bases; junction bases outside the gene matches: 9. The CDR3 extends over 15 amino acids. Germline lookup yields CDR1 MDHEN and CDR2 SYDVKM. The DNA for the CDR3 is TGTGCCAGCAGTGCCGCCGGGACAGGGTCGGAGACCCAGTACTTC. This translates into CASSAAGTGSETQYF. The whole variable domain, filled in from reference TRBV28 and TRBJ2-5, reads DVKVTQSSRYLVKRTGEKVFLECVQDMDHENMFWYRQDPGLGLRLIYFSYDVKMKEKGDIPEGYSVSREKKERFSLILESASTNQTSMYLCASSAAGTGSETQYFGPGTRLLVL.

CDR3 residues: CASSLTGVAGELFF. CDR3 DNA sequence: TGTGCCAGCAGTTTAACAGGGGTCGCCGGGGAGCTGTTTTTT. V gene TRBV7-2 combines with J gene TRBJ2-2; 7 bases agree with TRBD1. Germline V gene lookup returns CDR1 SGHTA and CDR2 FQGNSA. Trimming at V came to 6 bases and at J to 6 bases, leaving 7 bases not matched to a gene. This CDR3 comprises 14 residues.

As to this clone: Within the sample, other DNA sequences also encode this same CDR3. The gene calls are TRBV5-1 and TRBJ1-3; D uncertain. The ends were cut back, 0 bases at V and 0 bases at J, with 4 bases in the middle. CDR3 length: 14 residues. The germline V gene has CDR1 SGHRS and CDR2 YFSETQ. For the CDR3, the DNA is TGCGCCAGCAGCTTGGGGGACTCTGGAAACACCATATATTTT. This gives the protein CASSLGDSGNTIYF.

The chain links TRBV3-1 (or the pseudogene TRBV3-2) to TRBJ1-5; the D gene is possibly TRBD1 (6 bases). This CDR3 has 15 residues. Germline V gene sequence: CDR1 LGHDT, CDR2 YNNKEL (reference sequence). Trimming removed 5 bases from V and 9 bases from J, with 20 bases in between. The CDR3 bases are TGTGCCAGCAGCACCAGGACAGTATCTCAGAGGCCCCAGCATTTT. It translates to CASSTRTVSQRPQHF.

The CDR3 is CASKFYNYNQPQHF. CDR3 coding DNA: TGTGCCAGTAAATTTTATAACTACAATCAGCCCCAGCATTTT. V is TRBV19 and J is TRBJ1-5; D remains unclear. This CDR3 contains 14 residues. The germline V gene has CDR1 LNHDA and CDR2 SQIVND (reference sequence). The germline V and J ends were trimmed by 7 bases and 3 bases, with 13 bases remaining between them. The entire variable domain, with the rest obtained from reference TRBV19 and TRBJ1-5, is as follows: DGGITQSPKYLFRKEGQNVTLSCEQNLNHDAMYWYRQDPGQGLRLIYYSQIVNDFQKGDIAEGYSVSREKKESFPLTVTSAQKNPTAFYLCASKFYNYNQPQHFGDGTRLSIL.

The chain couples TRBV5-1 to TRBJ2-1; 8 nucleotides line up with TRBD1. Germline lookup yields CDR1 SGHRS and CDR2 YFSETQ. CDR3 length: 14 residues. Trimming cost V 3 bases and J 9 bases; bases outside gene matches: 8. Written as DNA, the CDR3 is TGCGCCAGCAGCTCCGGACAGGGAAAGGTTGAGCAGTTCTTC. Translated, it gives CASSSGQGKVEQFF.

In its sample, this clone was seen once. The gene calls are TRBV7-9 and TRBJ2-7; D is possibly TRBD1 (5 bases). Germline CDR1 and CDR2: SEHNR and FQNEAQ (reference sequence). Trimming took off 2 bases at V and 6 bases at J, with 17 bases between the two ends. The length of the CDR3 is 15 residues. The CDR3 region has the DNA TGTGCCAGCAGCTTAAGGGTAGGGGCGAACCGCGAGCAGTACTTC. It yields the protein CASSLRVGANREQYF.

The chain couples TRBV27 to TRBJ2-7; maybe TRBD2 (5 bases). The CDR3 extends over 13 amino acids. Trimming took off 8 bases at V and 0 bases at J, with 11 bases between the two ends. Germline CDR1 is MNHEY and CDR2 is SMNVEV (reference sequence). DNA for the CDR3: TGTGCCAGCCGAAGCGGTAGCTCCTACGAGCAGTACTTC. Translating gives CASRSGSSYEQYF.

To note about this clone: The germline gene is not matched at one end of the junction; a read error may be the cause. The V and J genes are TRBV12-3 or TRBV12-4 and TRBJ1-5; D unclear. The length of the CDR3 is 13 residues. Here the CDR3 reads CASRLGFHGPQHF. CDR3 nucleotide sequence: TGTGCCAGCAGATTAGGGTTTCATGGGCCCCAGCATTTT.